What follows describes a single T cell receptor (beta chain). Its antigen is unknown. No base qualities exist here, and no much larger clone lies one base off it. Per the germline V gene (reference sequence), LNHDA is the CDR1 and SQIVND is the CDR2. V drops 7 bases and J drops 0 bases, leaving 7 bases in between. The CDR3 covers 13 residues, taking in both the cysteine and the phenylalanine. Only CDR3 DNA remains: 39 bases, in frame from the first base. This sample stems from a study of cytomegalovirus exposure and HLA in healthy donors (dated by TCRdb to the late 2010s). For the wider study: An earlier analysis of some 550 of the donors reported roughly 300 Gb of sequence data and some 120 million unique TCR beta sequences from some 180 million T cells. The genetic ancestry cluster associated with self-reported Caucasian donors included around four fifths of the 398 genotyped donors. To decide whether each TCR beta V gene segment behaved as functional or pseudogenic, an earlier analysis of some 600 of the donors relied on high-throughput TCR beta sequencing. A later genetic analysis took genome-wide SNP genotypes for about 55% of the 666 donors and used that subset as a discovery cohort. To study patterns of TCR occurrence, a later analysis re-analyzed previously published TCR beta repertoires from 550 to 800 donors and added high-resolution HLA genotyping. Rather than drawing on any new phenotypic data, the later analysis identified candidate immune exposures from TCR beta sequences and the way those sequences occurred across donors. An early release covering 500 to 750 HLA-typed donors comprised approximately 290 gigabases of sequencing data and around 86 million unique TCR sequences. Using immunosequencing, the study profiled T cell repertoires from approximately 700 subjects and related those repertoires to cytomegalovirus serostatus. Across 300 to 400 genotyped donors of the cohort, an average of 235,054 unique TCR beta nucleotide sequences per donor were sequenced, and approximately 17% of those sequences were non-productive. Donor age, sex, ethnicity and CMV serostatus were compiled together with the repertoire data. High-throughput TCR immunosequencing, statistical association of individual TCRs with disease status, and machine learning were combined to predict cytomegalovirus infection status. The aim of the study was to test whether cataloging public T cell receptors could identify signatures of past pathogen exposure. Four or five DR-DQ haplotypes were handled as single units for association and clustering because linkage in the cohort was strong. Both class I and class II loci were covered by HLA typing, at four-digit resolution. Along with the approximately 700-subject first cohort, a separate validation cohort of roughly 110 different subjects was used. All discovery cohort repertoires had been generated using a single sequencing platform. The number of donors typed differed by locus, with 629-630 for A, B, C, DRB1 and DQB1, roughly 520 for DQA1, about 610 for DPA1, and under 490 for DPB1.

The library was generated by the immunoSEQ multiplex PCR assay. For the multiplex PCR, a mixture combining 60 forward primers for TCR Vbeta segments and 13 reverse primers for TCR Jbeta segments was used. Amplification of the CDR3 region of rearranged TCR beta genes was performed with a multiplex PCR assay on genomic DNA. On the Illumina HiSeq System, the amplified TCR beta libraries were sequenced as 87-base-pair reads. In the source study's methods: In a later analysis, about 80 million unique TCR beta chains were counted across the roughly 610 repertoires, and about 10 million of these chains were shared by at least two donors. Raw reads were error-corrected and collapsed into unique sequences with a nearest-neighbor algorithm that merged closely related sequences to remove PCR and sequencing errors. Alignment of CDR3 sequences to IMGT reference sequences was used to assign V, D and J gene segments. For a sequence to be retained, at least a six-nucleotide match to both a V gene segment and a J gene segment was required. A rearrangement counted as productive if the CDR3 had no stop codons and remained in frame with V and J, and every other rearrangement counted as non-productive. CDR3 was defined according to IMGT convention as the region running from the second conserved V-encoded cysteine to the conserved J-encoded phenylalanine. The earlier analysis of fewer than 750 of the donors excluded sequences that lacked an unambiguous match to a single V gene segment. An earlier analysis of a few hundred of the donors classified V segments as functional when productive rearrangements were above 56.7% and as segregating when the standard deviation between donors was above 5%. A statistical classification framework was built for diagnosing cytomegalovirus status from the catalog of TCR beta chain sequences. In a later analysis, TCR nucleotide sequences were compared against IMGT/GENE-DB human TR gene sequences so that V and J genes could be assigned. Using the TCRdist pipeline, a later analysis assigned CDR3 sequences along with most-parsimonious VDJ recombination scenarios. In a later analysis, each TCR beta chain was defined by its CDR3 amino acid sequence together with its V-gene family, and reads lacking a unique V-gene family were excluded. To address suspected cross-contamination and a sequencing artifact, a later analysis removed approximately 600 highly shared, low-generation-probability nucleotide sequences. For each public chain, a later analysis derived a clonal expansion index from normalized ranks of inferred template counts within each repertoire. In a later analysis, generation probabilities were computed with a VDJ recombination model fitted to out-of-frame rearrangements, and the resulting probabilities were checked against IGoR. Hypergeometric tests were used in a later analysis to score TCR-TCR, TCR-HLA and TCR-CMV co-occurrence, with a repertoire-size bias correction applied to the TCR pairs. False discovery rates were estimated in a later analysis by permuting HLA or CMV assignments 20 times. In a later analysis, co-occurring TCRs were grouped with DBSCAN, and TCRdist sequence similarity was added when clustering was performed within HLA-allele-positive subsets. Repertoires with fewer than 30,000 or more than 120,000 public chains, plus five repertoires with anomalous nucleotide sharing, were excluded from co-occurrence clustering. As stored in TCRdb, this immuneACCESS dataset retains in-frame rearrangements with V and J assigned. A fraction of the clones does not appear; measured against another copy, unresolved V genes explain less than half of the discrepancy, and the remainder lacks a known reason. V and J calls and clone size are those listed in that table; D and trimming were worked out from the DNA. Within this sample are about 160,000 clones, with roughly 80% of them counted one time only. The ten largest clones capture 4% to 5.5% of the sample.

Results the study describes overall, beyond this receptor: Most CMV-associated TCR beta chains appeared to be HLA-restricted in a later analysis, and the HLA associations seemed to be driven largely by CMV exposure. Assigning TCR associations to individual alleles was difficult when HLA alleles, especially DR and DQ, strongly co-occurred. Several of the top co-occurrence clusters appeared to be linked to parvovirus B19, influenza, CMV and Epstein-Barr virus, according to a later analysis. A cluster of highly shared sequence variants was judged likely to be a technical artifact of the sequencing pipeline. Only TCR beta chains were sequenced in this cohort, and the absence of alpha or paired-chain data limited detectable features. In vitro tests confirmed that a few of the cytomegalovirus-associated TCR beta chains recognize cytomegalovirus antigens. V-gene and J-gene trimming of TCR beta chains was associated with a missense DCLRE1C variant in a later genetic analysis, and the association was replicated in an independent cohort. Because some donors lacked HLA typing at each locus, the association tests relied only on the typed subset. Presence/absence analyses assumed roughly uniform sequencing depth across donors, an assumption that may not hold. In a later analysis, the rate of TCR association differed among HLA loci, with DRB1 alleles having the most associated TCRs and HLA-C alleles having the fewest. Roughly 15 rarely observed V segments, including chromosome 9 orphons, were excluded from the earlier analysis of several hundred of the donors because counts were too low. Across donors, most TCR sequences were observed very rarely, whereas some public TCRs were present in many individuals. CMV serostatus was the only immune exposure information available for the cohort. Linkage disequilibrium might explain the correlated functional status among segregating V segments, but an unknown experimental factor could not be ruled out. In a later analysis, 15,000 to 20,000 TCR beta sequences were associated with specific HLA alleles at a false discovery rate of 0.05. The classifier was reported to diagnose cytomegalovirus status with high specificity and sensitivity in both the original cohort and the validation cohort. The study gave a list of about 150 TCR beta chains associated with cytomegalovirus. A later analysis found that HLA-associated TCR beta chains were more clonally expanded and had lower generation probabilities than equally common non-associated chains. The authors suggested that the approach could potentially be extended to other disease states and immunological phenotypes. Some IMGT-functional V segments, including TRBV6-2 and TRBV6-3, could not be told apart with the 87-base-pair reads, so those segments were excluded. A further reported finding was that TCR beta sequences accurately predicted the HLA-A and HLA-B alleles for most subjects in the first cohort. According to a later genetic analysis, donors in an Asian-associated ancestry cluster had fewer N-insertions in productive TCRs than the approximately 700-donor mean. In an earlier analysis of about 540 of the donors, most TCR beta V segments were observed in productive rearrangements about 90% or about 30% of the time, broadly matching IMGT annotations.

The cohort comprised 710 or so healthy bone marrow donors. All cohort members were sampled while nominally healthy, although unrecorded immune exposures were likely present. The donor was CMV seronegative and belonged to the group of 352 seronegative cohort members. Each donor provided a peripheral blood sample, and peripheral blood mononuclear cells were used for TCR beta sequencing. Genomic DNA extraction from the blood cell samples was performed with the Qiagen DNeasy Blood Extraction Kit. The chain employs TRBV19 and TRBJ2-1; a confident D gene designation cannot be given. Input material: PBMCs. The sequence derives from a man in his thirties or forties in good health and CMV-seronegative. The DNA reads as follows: TGTGCCAGTAAGCCTCGCTCCTACAATGAGCAGTTCTTC. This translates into CASKPRSYNEQFF.